Following are 9 T cell receptor beta chains from one sample sequenced in a study of cytomegalovirus exposure and HLA in healthy donors. The protocol was immunoSEQ multiplex PCR, while the TCRdb copy is restricted to in-frame clones and leaves out a portion. This table has more than 150,000 clones, roughly 84% appearing once. What was sequenced was PBMCs. All receptors come from a woman younger than 30 in good health and CMV-seropositive.

As DNA, the CDR3 is TGTGCCAGCAGACCAGATCCAGCCACAGGAGGGGAGCTGTTTTTT. As protein: CASRPDPATGGELFF. V usage is TRBV5-4 and J usage is TRBJ2-2; a weak D match, TRBD1 (5 bases). Trimming took off 5 bases at V and 8 bases at J, with 19 bases between the two ends. The CDR3 sequence is 15 residues long. In germline, CDR1 is SGHNT, CDR2 YYREEE (reference sequence).

The sample holds one count of this clone. The chain couples TRBV6-6 to TRBJ2-6; the D gene is possibly TRBD2 (5 bases). The CDR3 runs 15 residues. Germline V lookup: CDR1 MNHNY, CDR2 SVGAGI (reference sequence). The germline V and J ends were trimmed by 6 bases and 0 bases, with 9 bases remaining between them. In nucleotides, the CDR3 is TGTGCCAGCAGCCCTGGACTCTCTGGGGCCAACGTCCTGACTTTC. Translated, it gives CASSPGLSGANVLTF.

This clone was seen only once. CDR3 in DNA: TGTGCCAGCGCCTTCCCAGGGTACGAGCAGTACTTC. The encoded protein is CASAFPGYEQYF. The rearrangement joins TRBV28 to TRBJ2-7; D possibly corresponds to TRBD1 (5 bases). Germline V gene lookup returns CDR1 MDHEN and CDR2 SYDVKM. The V end lost 8 bases, the J end lost 4 bases, and 12 bases lay between the germline ends. This CDR3 region has 12 residues.

The rearrangement links TRBV4-3 to TRBJ2-2, with a tentative D call TRBD2 (5 bases). Germline V gene sequence: CDR1 LGHNA, CDR2 YSLEER. Between the trimmed V and J ends, which lost 4 bases and 8 bases, there was a span of 8 bases. The CDR3 runs to 12 residues. The CDR3: CASSRPGGELFF. CDR3 DNA: TGCGCCAGCAGCCGCCCGGGAGGGGAGCTGTTTTTT.

The J gene is TRBJ2-7, the V gene TRBV5-1; D may be TRBD1 (6 bases). The V gene's germline CDR1 is SGHRS and CDR2 YFSETQ. Between the trimmed V and J ends, which lost 5 bases and 5 bases, there was a span of 20 bases. The CDR3 is 15 amino acids. The CDR3 loop reads CASSSGAAEVNEQYF. In nucleotides, the CDR3 is TGCGCCAGCAGTTCAGGGGCGGCTGAAGTCAACGAGCAGTACTTC.

This clone was detected only once. The genes are TRBV6-1 and TRBJ2-3; possibly TRBD1 for D (6 bases). Germline V gives CDR1 MNHNS, CDR2 SASEGT. CDR3 length: 14 amino acids. V was trimmed by 8 bases and J by 6 bases, leaving 18 bases between them. CDR3 residues: CASSEGVLRDTQYF. For the CDR3, the DNA is TGTGCCAGCTCCGAGGGGGTTTTAAGGGATACGCAGTATTTT.

The chain employs TRBV19 and TRBJ2-1, with 7 bases matching TRBD1. V gave up 0 bases and J gave up 3 bases; unmatched junction bases: 2. In germline, CDR1 is LNHDA, CDR2 SQIVND (reference sequence). This CDR3 has 15 amino acids. CDR3 sequence reads: CASSIETGSYNEQFF. CDR3 coding DNA: TGTGCCAGTAGTATAGAGACAGGGAGCTACAATGAGCAGTTCTTC.

The rearrangement links TRBV19 to TRBJ2-1; TRBD2 might be the D (5 bases). The CDR3 covers 14 residues. The germline V gene has CDR1 LNHDA and CDR2 SQIVND (reference sequence). Trimming took 5 bases from V and 9 from J, leaving 17 bases between them. The CDR3 nucleotides are TGTGCCAGTAGTCCCGACCTAGCTGAGGGTGAGCAGTTCTTC. Protein sequence: CASSPDLAEGEQFF.

This clone was picked up a small number of times. The chain uses TRBV5-1 and TRBJ2-5; 8 bases line up with TRBD1. The CDR3 covers 16 residues. CDR1 is SGHRS and CDR2 is YFSETQ in the germline V gene. Germline trimming cut 0 bases from V and 4 bases from J; bases unmatched to any gene: 8. CDR3 bases: TGCGCCAGCAGCTTGGACAGGACAGGGAGGTCAGAGACCCAGTACTTC. Translation gives CASSLDRTGRSETQYF. The whole variable domain, remainder taken from reference TRBV5-1 and TRBJ2-5, is KAGVTQTPRYLIKTRGQQVTLSCSPISGHRSVSWYQQTPGQGLQFLFEYFSETQRNKGNFPGRFSGRQFSNSRSEMNVSTLELGDSALYLCASSLDRTGRSETQYFGPGTRLLVL.